This note documents a single TCR beta chain sequence. The antigen remains unidentified. The entry originates in a study of vaccination effects on CD4 cells after COVID-19. Within the ViraFEST assay, antigen-specific CD4+ T cells underwent expansion with viral peptide pools prior to sequencing. Culture proceeded for more than 8 days, and CD4+ T cells were then isolated. Nucleocapsid antibodies were negative in the vaccine recipients, who had never had SARS-CoV-2 infection. Cultures of fewer than 2.5 million PBMC per well contained 9 to 10 IU/ml IL-2 plus 10 ug/ml peptides. Researchers swapped half the medium for IL-2 medium on both days 3 and 7. Method: immunoSEQ multiplex PCR; TCRdb's copy keeps in-frame clones and lacks some. The data contain 28,000 or so clones, around three quarters of them singletons. Between the trimmed V and J ends, which lost 3 bases and 5 bases, there was a span of 16 bases. This CDR3 region has 15 residues. Germline CDR1 MNHNS, CDR2 SASEGT.

This TCR came from a human donor who received a COVID-19 vaccine. This chain joins TRBV6-1 and TRBJ1-2; TRBD1 is a possible D gene (5 bases). The sample was CD4+ T cells from PBMCs cultured with SARS-CoV-2 spike peptides, taken before COVID-19 vaccination. CDR3 sequence (DNA): TGTGCCAGCAGTGATTATGGGGGGAGCGGGTATGGCTACACCTTC. Translating it yields CASSDYGGSGYGYTF.